Included here is one T cell receptor (beta chain) sequence, with context. Antigen: not known. At one end the junction does not follow the germline gene, possibly because of a read error. The CDR3 is 13 residues long. Germline V lookup: CDR1 SNHLY, CDR2 FYNNEI. By two-round multiplex PCR, the TCR beta CDR3 was amplified from genomic DNA. The first round of PCR was done with primers that matched each TRBV and TRBJ gene. TCRdb re-derived calls from the multiplex PCR reads in MiXCR, one entry per CDR3 protein. The sample shows 30,000 or so distinct CDR3 sequences, roughly 40% of them seen only once. These data belong to a study of prognosis after radiotherapy for stage I lung cancer. About the research overall: Among several patients the tumors were squamous cell carcinoma, and among 11 to 12 they were adenocarcinoma.

Among the patients, all were node-negative on CT and PET/CT, and none had received prior chemotherapy or radiotherapy or had other malignancies. Peripheral blood, roughly 6 milliliters per draw, was collected at each of two time points. General study points: Whether the expanded TCR clones were tumor-specific was not determined.

The chain has TRBV2 and TRBJ2-7, with a weak D call TRBD2 (5 bases). The material was PBMCs, obtained before or after stereotactic body radiation therapy (not recorded which). The TCR originated in a donor over 45 with non-small cell lung cancer. The CDR3 region has the DNA TGTGCCATCAGTGGCGTGAGGGCGAACGAGCAGTACTTC. Its protein product is CAISGVRANEQYF.